The 8 T cell receptor beta chains given below trace back to one sample, sequenced in a study of cytomegalovirus exposure and HLA in healthy donors. The PCR had 60 Vbeta and 13 Jbeta primers. The assay was immunoSEQ multiplex PCR, and TCRdb's table has in-frame clones only and misses some. The sample holds approximately 140,000 clones; around 78% are singletons and the top ten take 1.5% to 2%. Sequencing used PBMCs. Receptors originate from a woman younger than 30 in good health and CMV-seronegative.

The rearrangement links TRBV6-1 to TRBJ2-5; possibly TRBD2 for D (5 bases). Trimming took 5 bases from V and 5 from J, leaving 15 bases between them. Germline CDR1 MNHNS, CDR2 SASEGT. The CDR3 consists of 14 residues. CDR3: CASSLGEGRETQYF. CDR3 nucleotide sequence: TGTGCCAGCAGTCTGGGAGAGGGCAGGGAGACCCAGTACTTC.

V is TRBV6-6 and J is TRBJ1-3; D unclear. The CDR3 sequence is 12 residues long. From germline, CDR1 is MNHNY and CDR2 SVGAGI (reference sequence). V gave up 2 bases and J gave up 7 bases, with 6 bases separating them. Written as DNA, the CDR3 is TGTGCCAGCAGTTACAATCCGAACACCATATATTTT. This encodes CASSYNPNTIYF.

This clone has a handful of counts. This chain connects TRBV18 to TRBJ1-1; D is unresolved. V was clipped by 3 bases and J by 0 bases, with 8 bases between them. This CDR3 contains 14 residues. The germline V gene has CDR1 KGHSH and CDR2 LQKENI. The CDR3 coding sequence is TGTGCCAGCTCACCTGACACTCTGAACACTGAAGCTTTCTTT. Its protein is CASSPDTLNTEAFF.

The chain combines TRBV5-6 with TRBJ2-4, with unresolved D. V was clipped by 0 bases and J by 1 base, with 8 bases between them. The CDR3 sequence is 15 residues long. Germline V gives CDR1 SGHDT, CDR2 YYEEEE. The CDR3 DNA reads TGTGCCAGCAGCTTGGCTAGACTTGCCAAAAACATTCAGTACTTC. It yields the protein CASSLARLAKNIQYF.

V and J are TRBV29-1 and TRBJ2-7; 12 nucleotides align to TRBD1. This CDR3 spans 15 amino acids. CDR1 is SQVTM, CDR2 ANQGSEA, per germline. Trimming took 3 bases from V and 4 from J; bases not matched to a gene: 7. The CDR3 spells CSVDGTGGGRYEQYF. The CDR3 coding sequence is TGCAGCGTTGACGGGACAGGGGGCGGAAGGTACGAGCAGTACTTC.

V is TRBV7-8 and J is TRBJ2-3, with a possible D match to TRBD2 (6 bases). V dropped 4 bases and J dropped 0 bases, with 17 bases sitting between them. This CDR3 contains 17 residues. Germline V gene lookup returns CDR1 SGHVS and CDR2 FQNEAQ. DNA of the CDR3: TGTGCCAGCAGCTCCCCTCGGGGCGGGACTAGCACAGATACGCAGTATTTT. The encoded protein is CASSSPRGGTSTDTQYF.

V gene TRBV7-2 combines with J gene TRBJ1-2, with 9 bases that match TRBD1. Looked up from germline, CDR1 is SGHTA and CDR2 is FQGNSA. CDR3 length: 16 amino acids. The J segment lost 0 bases and the V segment lost 4 bases, leaving 6 bases of the junction unmatched. In DNA form, the CDR3 reads TGTGCCAGCAGCTGGAGGGACAGGGCAGCTAACTATGGCTACACCTTC. It is translated as CASSWRDRAANYGYTF.

The chain links TRBV29-1 to TRBJ1-1, with D unclear. The V and J ends lost 7 bases and 9 bases respectively, with 15 bases between them. The CDR3 spans 11 residues. Germline CDR1 and CDR2: SQVTM and ANQGSEA. In DNA form, the CDR3 reads TGCAGCGGGGTAGCCGTACCGAAAGCTTTCTTT. It specifies CSGVAVPKAFF.